This TCR beta chain stems from a study of T cell responses to AZD1222 COVID-19 vaccine. Some clones are missing from TCRdb's copy, which holds only in-frame ones; the method was immunoSEQ multiplex PCR. The table shows roughly 140,000 clones, with 94% occurring only once. Trimming pared 6 bases from V and 0 bases from J, leaving 11 bases between. Per germline, CDR1 LNHDA and CDR2 SQIVND (reference sequence). The CDR3 sequence is 15 residues long. The clonotype originates from an adult in good health. The sequencing used peripheral blood, collected on day 0 of AZD1222 vaccination. The rearrangement joins TRBV19 to TRBJ2-2, with D perhaps TRBD1 or TRBD2 (5 bases each). This chain's CDR3 is CASRGTASNTGELFF. For the CDR3, the DNA is TGTGCCAGTAGGGGGACGGCATCGAACACCGGGGAGCTGTTTTTT.